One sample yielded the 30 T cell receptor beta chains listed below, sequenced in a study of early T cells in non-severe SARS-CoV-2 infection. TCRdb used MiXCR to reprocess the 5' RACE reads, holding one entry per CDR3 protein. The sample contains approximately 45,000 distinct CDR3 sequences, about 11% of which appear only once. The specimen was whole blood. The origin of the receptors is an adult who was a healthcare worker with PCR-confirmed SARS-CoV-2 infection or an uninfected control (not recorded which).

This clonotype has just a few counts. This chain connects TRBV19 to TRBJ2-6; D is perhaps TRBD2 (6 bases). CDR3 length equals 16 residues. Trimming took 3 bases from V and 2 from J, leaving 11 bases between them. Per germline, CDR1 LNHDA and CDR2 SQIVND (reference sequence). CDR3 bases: TGTGCCAGTAGTATTCAGGGACTCGCTGGGGCCAACGTCCTGACTTTC. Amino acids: CASSIQGLAGANVLTF.

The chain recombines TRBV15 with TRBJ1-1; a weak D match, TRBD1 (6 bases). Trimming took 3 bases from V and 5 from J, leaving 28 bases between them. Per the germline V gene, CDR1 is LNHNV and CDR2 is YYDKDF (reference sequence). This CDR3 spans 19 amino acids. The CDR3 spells CATSRENGVPNRDRTEAFF. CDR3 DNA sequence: TGTGCCACCAGCAGGGAAAATGGGGTGCCGAACAGGGATCGAACTGAAGCTTTCTTT. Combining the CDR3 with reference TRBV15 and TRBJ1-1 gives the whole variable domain DAMVIQNPRYQVTQFGKPVTLSCSQTLNHNVMYWYQQKSSQAPKLLFHYYDKDFNNEADTPDNFQSRRPNTSFCFLDIRSPGLGDTAMYLCATSRENGVPNRDRTEAFFGQGTRLTVV.

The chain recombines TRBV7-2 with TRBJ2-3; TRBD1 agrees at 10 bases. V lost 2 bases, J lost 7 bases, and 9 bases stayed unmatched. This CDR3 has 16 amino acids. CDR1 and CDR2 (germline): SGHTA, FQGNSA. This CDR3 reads CASSLFGRQGANTQYF. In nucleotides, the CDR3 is TGTGCCAGCAGCTTATTCGGCCGACAGGGGGCGAATACGCAGTATTTT.

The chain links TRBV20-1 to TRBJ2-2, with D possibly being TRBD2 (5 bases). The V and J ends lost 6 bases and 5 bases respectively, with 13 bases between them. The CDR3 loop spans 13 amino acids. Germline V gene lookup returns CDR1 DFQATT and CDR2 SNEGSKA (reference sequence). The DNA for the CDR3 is TGCAGTGCGCCCCTCCAGCGGACCGGGGAGCTGTTTTTT. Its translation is CSAPLQRTGELFF.

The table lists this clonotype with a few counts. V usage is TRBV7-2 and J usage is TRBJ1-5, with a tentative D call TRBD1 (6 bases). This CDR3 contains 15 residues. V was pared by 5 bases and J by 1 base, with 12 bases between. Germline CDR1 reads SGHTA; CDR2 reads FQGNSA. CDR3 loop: CASSLQGPSNQPQHF. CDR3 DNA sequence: TGTGCCAGCAGCCTACAGGGACCGAGCAATCAGCCCCAGCATTTT.

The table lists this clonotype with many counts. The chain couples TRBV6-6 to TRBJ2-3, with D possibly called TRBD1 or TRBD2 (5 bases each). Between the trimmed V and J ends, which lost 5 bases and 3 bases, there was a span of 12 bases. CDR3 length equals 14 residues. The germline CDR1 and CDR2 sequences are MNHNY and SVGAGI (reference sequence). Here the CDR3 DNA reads TGTGCCAGCAGTCCCACGGGGCTGACAGATACGCAGTATTTT. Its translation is CASSPTGLTDTQYF.

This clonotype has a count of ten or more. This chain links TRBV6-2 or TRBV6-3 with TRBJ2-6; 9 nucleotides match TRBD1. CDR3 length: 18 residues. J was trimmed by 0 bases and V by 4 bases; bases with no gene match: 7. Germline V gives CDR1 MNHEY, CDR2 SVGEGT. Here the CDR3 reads CASSSGTGSFSGANVLTF. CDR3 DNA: TGTGCCAGCAGTTCGGGGACAGGGTCTTTCTCTGGGGCCAACGTCCTGACTTTC.

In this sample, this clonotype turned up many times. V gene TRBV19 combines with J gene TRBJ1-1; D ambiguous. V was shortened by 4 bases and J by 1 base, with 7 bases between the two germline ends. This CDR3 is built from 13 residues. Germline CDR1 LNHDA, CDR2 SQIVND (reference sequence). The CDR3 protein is CASSRAGNTEAFF. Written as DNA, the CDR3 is TGTGCCAGTAGTAGAGCAGGGAACACTGAAGCTTTCTTT.

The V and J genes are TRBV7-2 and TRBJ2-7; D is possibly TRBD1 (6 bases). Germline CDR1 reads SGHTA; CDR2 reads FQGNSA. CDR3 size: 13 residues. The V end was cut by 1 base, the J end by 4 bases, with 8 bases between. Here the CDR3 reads CASSLGGLYEQYF. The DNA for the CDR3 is TGTGCCAGCAGCTTAGGGGGGCTATACGAGCAGTACTTC. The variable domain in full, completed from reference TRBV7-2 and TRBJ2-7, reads GAGVSQSPSNKVTEKGKDVELRCDPISGHTALYWYRQSLGQGLEFLIYFQGNSAPDKSGLPSDRFSAERTGGSVSTLTIQRTQQEDSAVYLCASSLGGLYEQYFGPGTRLTVT.

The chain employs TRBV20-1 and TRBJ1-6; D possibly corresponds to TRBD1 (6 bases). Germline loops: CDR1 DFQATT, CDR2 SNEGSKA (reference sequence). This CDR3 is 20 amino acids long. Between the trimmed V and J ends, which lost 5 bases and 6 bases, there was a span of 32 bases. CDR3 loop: CSAGGADAQAATGFNSPLHF. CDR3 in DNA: TGCAGTGCTGGGGGCGCGGATGCACAAGCGGCTACCGGATTTAATTCACCCCTCCACTTT.

This chain's CDR3 is CASSRMGRGLLDEQFF. The CDR3, as DNA: TGTGCCAGCAGCCGGATGGGCAGGGGGCTGTTAGATGAGCAGTTCTTC. The V and J genes are TRBV5-6 and TRBJ2-1; 8 positions match TRBD1. The germline V gene encodes CDR1 SGHDT and CDR2 YYEEEE. The CDR3 has 16 residues. The J segment lost 8 bases and the V segment lost 4 bases, leaving 14 bases of the junction unmatched.

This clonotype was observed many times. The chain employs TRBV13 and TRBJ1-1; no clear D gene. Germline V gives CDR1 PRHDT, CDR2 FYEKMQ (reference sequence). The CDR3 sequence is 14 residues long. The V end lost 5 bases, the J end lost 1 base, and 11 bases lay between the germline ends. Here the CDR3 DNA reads TGTGCCAGCAGCATAGCCGCAGGGAACACTGAAGCTTTCTTT. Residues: CASSIAAGNTEAFF.

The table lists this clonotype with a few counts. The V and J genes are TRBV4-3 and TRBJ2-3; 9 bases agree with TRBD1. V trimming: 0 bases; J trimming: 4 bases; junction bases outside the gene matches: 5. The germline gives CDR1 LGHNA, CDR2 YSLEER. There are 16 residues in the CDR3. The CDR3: CASSQDWRQGADTQYF. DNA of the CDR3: TGCGCCAGCAGCCAAGATTGGAGACAGGGGGCAGATACGCAGTATTTT.

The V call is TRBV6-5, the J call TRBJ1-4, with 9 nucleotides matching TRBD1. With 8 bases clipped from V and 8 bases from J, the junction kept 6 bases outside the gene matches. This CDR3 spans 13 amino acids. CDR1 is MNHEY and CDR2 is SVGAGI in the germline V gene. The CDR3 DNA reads TGTGCCAGCCGCAGGACAGGGGTCGAAAAACTGTTTTTT. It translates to CASRRTGVEKLFF.

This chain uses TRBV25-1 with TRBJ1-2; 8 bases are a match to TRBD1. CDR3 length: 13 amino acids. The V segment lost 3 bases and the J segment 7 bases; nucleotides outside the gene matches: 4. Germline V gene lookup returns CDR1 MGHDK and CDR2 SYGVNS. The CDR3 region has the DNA TGTGCCAGCAGTGATTCAGGGGGCGTTGGCTACACCTTC. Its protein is CASSDSGGVGYTF.

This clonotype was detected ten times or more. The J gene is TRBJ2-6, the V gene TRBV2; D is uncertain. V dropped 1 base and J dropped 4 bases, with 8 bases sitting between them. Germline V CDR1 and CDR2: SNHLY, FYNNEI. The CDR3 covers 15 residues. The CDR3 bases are TGTGCCAGCAGTGAAGGGCTTCTGGGGGCCAACGTCCTGACTTTC. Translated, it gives CASSEGLLGANVLTF.

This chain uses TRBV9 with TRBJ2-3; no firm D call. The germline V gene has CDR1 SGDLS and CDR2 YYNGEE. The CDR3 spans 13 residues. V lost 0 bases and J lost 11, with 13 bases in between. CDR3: CASSVVPHPRQYF. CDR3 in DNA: TGTGCCAGCAGCGTAGTGCCCCATCCCAGGCAGTATTTT. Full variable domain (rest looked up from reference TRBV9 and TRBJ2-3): DSGVTQTPKHLITATGQRVTLRCSPRSGDLSVYWYQQSLDQGLQFLIQYYNGEERAKGNILERFSAQQFPDLHSELNLSSLELGDSALYFCASSVVPHPRQYFGPGTRLTVL.

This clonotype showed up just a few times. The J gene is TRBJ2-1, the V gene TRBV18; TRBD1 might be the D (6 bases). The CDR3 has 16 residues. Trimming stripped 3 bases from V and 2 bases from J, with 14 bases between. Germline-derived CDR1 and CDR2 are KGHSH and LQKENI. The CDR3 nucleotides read TGTGCCAGCTCACCCCTTGAGGGGGTGGCCTACAATGAGCAGTTCTTC. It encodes CASSPLEGVAYNEQFF.

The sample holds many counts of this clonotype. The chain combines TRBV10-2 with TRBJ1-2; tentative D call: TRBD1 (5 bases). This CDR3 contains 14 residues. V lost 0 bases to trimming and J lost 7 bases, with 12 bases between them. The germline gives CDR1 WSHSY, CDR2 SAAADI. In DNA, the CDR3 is TGCGCCAGCAGTGAGTCACGGGGCCCCGTTGGCTACACCTTC. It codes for CASSESRGPVGYTF.

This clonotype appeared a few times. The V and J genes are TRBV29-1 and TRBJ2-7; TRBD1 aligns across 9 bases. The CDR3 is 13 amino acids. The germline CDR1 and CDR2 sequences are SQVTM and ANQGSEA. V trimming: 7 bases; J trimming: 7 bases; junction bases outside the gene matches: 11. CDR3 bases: TGCAGCGCCGGAACGGGACAGGGCGGTGAGCAGTACTTC. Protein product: CSAGTGQGGEQYF.

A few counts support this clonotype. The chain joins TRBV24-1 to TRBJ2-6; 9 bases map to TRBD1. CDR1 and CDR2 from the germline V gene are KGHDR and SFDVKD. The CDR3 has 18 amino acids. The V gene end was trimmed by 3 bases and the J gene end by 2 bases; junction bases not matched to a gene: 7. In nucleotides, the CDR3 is TGTGCCACCAGTGATACCGGGACAGGGCAGGCTGGGGCCAACGTCCTGACTTTC. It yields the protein CATSDTGTGQAGANVLTF.

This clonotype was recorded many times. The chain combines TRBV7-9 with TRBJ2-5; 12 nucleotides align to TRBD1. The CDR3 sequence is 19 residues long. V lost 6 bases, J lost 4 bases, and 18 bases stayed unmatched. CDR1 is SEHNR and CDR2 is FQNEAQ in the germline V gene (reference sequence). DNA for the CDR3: TGTGCCAGCAGTTCGACCAACCGGGACAGGGGGCCTGGTATAGAGACCCAGTACTTC. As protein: CASSSTNRDRGPGIETQYF.

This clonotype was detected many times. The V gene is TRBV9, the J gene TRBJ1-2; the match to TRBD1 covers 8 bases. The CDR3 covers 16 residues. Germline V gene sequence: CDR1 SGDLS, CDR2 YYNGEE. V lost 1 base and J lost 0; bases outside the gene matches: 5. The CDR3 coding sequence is TGTGCCAGCAGCGTATCAGGGGGCAACTCTAACTATGGCTACACCTTC. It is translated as CASSVSGGNSNYGYTF.

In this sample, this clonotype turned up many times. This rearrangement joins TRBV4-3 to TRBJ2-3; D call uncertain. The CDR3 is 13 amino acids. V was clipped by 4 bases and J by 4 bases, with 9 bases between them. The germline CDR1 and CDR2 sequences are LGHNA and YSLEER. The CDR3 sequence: CASSLNLADTQYF. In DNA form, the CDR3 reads TGCGCCAGCAGCCTTAACCTAGCAGATACGCAGTATTTT.

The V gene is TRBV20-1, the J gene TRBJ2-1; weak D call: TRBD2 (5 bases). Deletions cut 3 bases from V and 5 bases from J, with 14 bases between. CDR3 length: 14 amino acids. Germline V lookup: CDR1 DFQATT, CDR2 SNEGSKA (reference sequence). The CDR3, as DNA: TGCAGTGCTAGGGGCCGGGGTAGCGACAATGAGCAGTTCTTC. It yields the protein CSARGRGSDNEQFF.

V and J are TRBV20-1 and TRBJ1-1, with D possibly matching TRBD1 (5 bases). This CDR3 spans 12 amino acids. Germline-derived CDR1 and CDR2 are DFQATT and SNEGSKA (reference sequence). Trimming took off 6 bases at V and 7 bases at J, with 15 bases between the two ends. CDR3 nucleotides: TGCAGTGCCGATAACCGGGGCCTTGAAGCTTTCTTT. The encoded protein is CSADNRGLEAFF.

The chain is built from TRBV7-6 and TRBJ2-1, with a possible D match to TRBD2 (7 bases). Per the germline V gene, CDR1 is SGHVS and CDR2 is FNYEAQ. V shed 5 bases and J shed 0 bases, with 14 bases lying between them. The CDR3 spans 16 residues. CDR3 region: CASSQRGGSSYNEQFF. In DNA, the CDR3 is TGTGCCAGCAGCCAAAGGGGGGGGAGCTCCTACAATGAGCAGTTCTTC.

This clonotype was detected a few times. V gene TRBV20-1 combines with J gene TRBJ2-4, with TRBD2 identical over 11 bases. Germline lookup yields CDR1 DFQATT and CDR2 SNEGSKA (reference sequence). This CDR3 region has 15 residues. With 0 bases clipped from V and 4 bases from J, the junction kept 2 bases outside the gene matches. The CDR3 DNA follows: TGCAGTGCTAGAGATCCTAGCGGGGGGAAAAACATTCAGTACTTC. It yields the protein CSARDPSGGKNIQYF.

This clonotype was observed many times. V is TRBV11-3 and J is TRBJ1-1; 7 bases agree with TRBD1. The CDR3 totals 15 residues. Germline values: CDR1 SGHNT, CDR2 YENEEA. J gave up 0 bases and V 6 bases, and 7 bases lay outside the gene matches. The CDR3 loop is CASRPGGPMNTEAFF. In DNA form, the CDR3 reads TGTGCCAGCAGGCCAGGGGGGCCAATGAACACTGAAGCTTTCTTT. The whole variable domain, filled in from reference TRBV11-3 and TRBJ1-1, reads EAGVVQSPRYKIIEKKQPVAFWCNPISGHNTLYWYLQNLGQGPELLIRYENEEAVDDSQLPKDRFSAERLKGVDSTLKIQPAELGDSAVYLCASRPGGPMNTEAFFGQGTRLTVV.

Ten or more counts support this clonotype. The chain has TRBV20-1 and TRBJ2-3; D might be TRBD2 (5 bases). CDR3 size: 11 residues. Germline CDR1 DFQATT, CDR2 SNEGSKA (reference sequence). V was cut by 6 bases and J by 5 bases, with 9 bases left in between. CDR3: CSALLGDTQYF. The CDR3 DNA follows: TGCAGTGCCCTACTAGGAGATACGCAGTATTTT.